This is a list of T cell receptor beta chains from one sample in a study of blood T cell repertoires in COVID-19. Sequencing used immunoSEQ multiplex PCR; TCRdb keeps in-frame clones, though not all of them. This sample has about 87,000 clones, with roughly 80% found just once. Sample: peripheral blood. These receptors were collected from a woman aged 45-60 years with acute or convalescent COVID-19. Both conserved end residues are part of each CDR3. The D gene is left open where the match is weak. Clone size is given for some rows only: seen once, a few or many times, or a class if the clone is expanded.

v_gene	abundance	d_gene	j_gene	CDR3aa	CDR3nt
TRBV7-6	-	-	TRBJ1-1	CASRQTDSMNTEAFF	TGTGCCAGCAGACAAACTGACAGTATGAACACTGAAGCTTTCTTT
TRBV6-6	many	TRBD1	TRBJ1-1	CASRAGQGKNTEAFF	TGTGCCAGCAGGGCCGGACAGGGGAAAAACACTGAAGCTTTCTTT
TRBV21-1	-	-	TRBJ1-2	CASRYYRRGQGERNGYTF	TGTGCCAGCAGGTACTACAGACGCGGTCAGGGGGAAAGGAATGGCTACACCTTC
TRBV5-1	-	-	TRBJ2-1	CASSLRQATSYNEQFF	TGCGCCAGCAGCTTGAGGCAGGCGACCTCCTACAATGAGCAGTTCTTC
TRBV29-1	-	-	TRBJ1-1	CSETHRATEAFF	TGCAGTGAAACCCACAGGGCAACTGAAGCTTTCTTT
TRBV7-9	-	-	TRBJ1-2	CASSLGQAYYGYTF	TGTGCCAGCAGCTTAGGACAAGCCTACTATGGCTACACCTTC
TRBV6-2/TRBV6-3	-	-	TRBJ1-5	CASSYSPIGQPQHF	TGTGCCAGCAGTTACTCCCCTATTGGTCAGCCCCAGCATTTT
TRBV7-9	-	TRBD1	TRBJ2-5	CASRDTGAQETQYF	TGTGCCAGCAGAGACACAGGGGCACAAGAGACCCAGTACTTC
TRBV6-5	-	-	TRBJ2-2	CASSYIDNTGELFF	TGTGCCAGCAGTTATATAGATAACACCGGGGAGCTGTTTTTT
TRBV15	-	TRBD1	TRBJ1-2	CATSPTGSGYGYTF	TGTGCCACCAGTCCGACAGGGAGCGGCTATGGCTACACCTTC
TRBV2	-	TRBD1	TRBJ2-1	CASSGWGTGDINEQFF	TGTGCCAGCAGTGGGTGGGGGACAGGGGATATCAATGAGCAGTTCTTC
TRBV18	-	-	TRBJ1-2	CASSPAGIGGYTF	TGTGCCAGCTCACCAGCAGGGATCGGTGGCTACACCTTC
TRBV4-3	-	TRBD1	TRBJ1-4	CASSQPGQSDEKLFF	TGCGCCAGCAGCCAACCGGGACAGAGTGATGAAAAACTGTTTTTT
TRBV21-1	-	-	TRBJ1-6	CASSKQTGARHSPLHF	TGTGCCAGCAGCAAACAGACAGGGGCTCGGCATTCACCCCTCCACTTT
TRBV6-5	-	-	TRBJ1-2	CASSLTVNYGYTF	TGTGCCAGCAGTTTAACAGTGAACTATGGCTACACCTTC
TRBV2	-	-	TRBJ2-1	CASSPYNEQFF	TGTGCCAGCAGTCCTTACAATGAGCAGTTCTTC
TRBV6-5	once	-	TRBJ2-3	CASSGVRTDTQYF	TGTGCCAGCAGCGGAGTTCGCACAGATACGCAGTATTTT
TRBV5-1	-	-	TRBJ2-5	CASSLGGVQETQYF	TGCGCCAGCAGCTTAGGGGGGGTCCAAGAGACCCAGTACTTC
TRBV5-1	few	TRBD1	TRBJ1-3	CASSRTGTGDLRVSGNTIYF	TGCGCCAGCAGCCGGACCGGGACAGGGGACCTCAGGGTCTCTGGAAACACCATATATTTT
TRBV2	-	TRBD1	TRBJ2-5	CASSERAGGRQTQYF	TGTGCCAGCAGTGAGAGGGCAGGGGGCAGGCAGACCCAGTACTTC
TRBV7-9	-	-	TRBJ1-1	CASSLVAANTEAFF	TGTGCCAGCAGCTTAGTAGCAGCGAACACTGAAGCTTTCTTT
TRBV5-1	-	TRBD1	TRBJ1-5	CASSPGTGSNQPQHF	TGCGCCAGCAGTCCTGGGACAGGTAGCAATCAGCCCCAGCATTTT
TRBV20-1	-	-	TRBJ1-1	CSASGFTEAFF	TGCAGTGCTTCGGGGTTCACTGAAGCTTTCTTT
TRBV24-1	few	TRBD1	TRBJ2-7	CATSRGQAYEQYF	TGTGCCACCAGTAGGGGACAGGCCTACGAGCAGTACTTC
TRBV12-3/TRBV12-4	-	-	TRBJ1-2	CASSFRANYGYTF	TGTGCCAGCAGTTTCCGGGCTAACTATGGCTACACCTTC
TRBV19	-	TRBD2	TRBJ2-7	CASSTTSGGPNEQYF	TGTGCCAGTAGTACCACTAGCGGGGGCCCCAACGAGCAGTACTTC
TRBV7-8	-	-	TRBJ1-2	CASSLGTAAYGYTF	TGTGCCAGCAGCTTAGGCACAGCAGCTTATGGCTACACCTTC
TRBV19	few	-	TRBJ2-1	CASSILLGGEQFF	TGTGCCAGTAGTATACTTTTGGGGGGTGAGCAGTTCTTC